This TCR beta chain comes out of a study of HIV-infected patients and healthy controls (TCRdb year 2014). For the study in its entirety: The study tested whether deep TCR repertoire sequencing of HIV patients' small blood samples could capture immune perturbation and reconstitution.

The full study reports these points: Comparisons were complicated by unequal numbers of distinct sequences between patients and controls, and rare events from HIV-infected data were overweighted by size-matching. The apparent post-therapy recovery of the Gini index in HIV-infected patients was not reproduced in size-matched repertoire data. Processing included only sixteen HIV-infected individuals, and this was regarded by the authors as a major limit on how widely the findings apply. Alpha-chain CDR3s from MAIT cells appeared at high frequency in healthy controls but were severely depleted in HIV+ repertoires. Eight alpha and eight beta V genes showed significantly different mean usage between HIV-infected patients and controls. HIV-infected repertoires had significantly higher mean Gini indices than controls, possibly reflecting oligoclonality. The study cohorts differed slightly in age and sex profile, but those differences did not account for the observed differences in diversity. Using whole blood restricted sequencing depth and prevented separating the dynamics of distinct T-cell subpopulations. Compared with untreated HIV+ repertoires, healthy control repertoires had roughly threefold more distinct CDR3s and a higher Shannon diversity. In the samples, alpha-beta chain pairing was left undetermined. During therapy, HIV-associated CDR3s significantly decreased in frequency, while CMV-associated CDR3s did not change significantly, though most became more frequent. Donor HLA types were not determined in the study. Both the Jaccard index and the count of highly shared sequences showed that healthy controls shared more CDR3s between individuals than HIV+ patients did.

Approximately 0.5 ug RNA was reverse transcribed with SuperScript III using primers against the alpha and beta constant regions. Separate alpha and beta chain libraries were generated by chain-specific third strand synthesis with multiplexing indices. The protocol used a single primer pair to amplify all rearrangements within a chain, which avoided primer bias, and attached molecular barcodes to each cDNA molecule. Purified cDNA was ligated with T4 RNA Ligase 1 onto a 5' RACE adapter bearing a random hexamer and the SP2 sequencing primer site. With slow temperature ramps used to favor optimal annealing, second strand synthesis was primed from the SP2 site with Phusion polymerase. The 12-nucleotide barcode on each molecule comprised two random hexamer sequences, both introduced before amplification and concatenated. P5 and P7 adapter elements plus a second index were added in a short first PCR, which was followed by an approximately 20-cycle amplification PCR with P5s and P7 primers. The libraries went through around 26 PCR cycles in total, were quantified on a Qubit, were sized on a Bioanalyzer, and were diluted to roughly 4 nM. The normalized libraries were sequenced on an Illumina MiSeq using 2 x 250 paired-end kits. Into 9.5 to 10 ul Tris-Cl, the reverse transcription reactions were eluted following cleanup on MinElute columns. Adapter ligations were incubated for about 22 hours at 16 degrees C and subsequently purified with AMPure XP beads at a 1:1 ratio. The original methods were these. A modified Decombinator processed the demultiplexed FASTQ files and output V, J, insert and barcode information. Sequences that shared a barcode but differed from the dominant sequence were discarded as errors, and original cDNA molecules were estimated by counting barcodes clustered at Levenshtein distance 3. The R packages ineq, vegan, igraph and RCytoscape were used for downstream analyses, with IMGT nomenclature and CDR3 definitions applied. V gene usage was computed over distinct sequences, each TCR counted once to avoid skew from clonal expansion. Similarity networks connected unique CDR3 amino acid sequences within a donor whenever two sequences differed by a single Levenshtein edit. In the repertoires, a search was made for a compiled set of published HIV-specific CDR3s (around 95 alpha, several hundred beta) and CMV-specific CDR3s (approximately 13 alpha, some 250 beta). Random subsampling to size-matched repertoires showed patients' decreased diversity was not caused by their lower sequence numbers. TCRdb reran the public reads through fastp at Q25 and MiXCR, keeping productive beta chains. Rows merge per CDR3 protein into single entries with the most common DNA and genes. The V and J calls, along with clone size, are taken from TCRdb and not from the paper's own processing. In all, the sample holds approximately 10,000 distinct CDR3 sequences, and under 8.5% of those were seen once. The top ten clonotypes cover 3.5% of the sample.

This clonotype was recorded a few times. Its antigen has not been determined. It has no much larger one-base neighbor in the sample; base qualities were not kept. Since whole blood was used without any cell fractionation, the repertoire reflected all peripheral T cells in unsorted form. As controls, ten healthy donors without infection were sampled, and about 40% of the ten donors were sampled a second time about 3 months later. For RNA extraction, an approximately 2.6 ml sample of peripheral blood was drawn into Tempus tubes. Residual genomic DNA was removed with the TURBO-DNase kit and globin mRNA was depleted with GLOBINclear. Trimming takes 6 bases off V and 4 bases off J; junction bases not matched to a gene: 6. The CDR1 and CDR2 encoded by the germline V gene (reference sequence) are DFQATT and SNEGSKA. The CDR3 spans 15 residues, from the cysteine through the phenylalanine. CDR3 DNA only is kept here, 45 bases in frame from base 1.

This receptor was taken from an adult in good health. The sequence joins TRBV20-1 to TRBJ2-3, with 14 bases aligning to TRBD2. The sequenced material came from blood. The CDR3 here reads CSARLAGGFADTQYF. In nucleotide form, the sequence is TGCAGTGCCAGACTAGCGGGGGGGTTTGCAGATACGCAGTATTTT.